These 11 T cell receptor beta chains were sequenced from one sample in a study of T-cell reconstitution after alpha-beta-depleted transplantation in children. Unique molecular identifiers were incorporated when the TCRbeta library was constructed. TCRdb ran MiXCR on the PCR reads and lists one entry per CDR3 protein. The table lists hundreds of thousands of distinct CDR3 sequences, roughly 17% of them singletons. The sequenced sample was PBMCs from the stem cell graft donor, obtained from the stem cell graft. Receptor source: a human donor who donated a stem cell graft to a child with acute myeloid leukemia.

This clonotype was seen more than once but under ten times. J is TRBJ2-6 and V is TRBV5-5; D perhaps matches TRBD1 (6 bases). V was pared by 2 bases and J by 0 bases, with 9 bases between. Germline V lookup: CDR1 SGHKS, CDR2 YYEKEE (reference sequence). The CDR3 has 16 amino acids. This CDR3 is CASSFQGISGANVLTF. As DNA, the CDR3 is TGTGCCAGCAGCTTCCAGGGGATCTCTGGGGCCAACGTCCTGACTTTC.

This clonotype was counted a few times. The rearrangement links TRBV24-1 to TRBJ2-1; D perhaps matches TRBD1 (5 bases). The CDR3 is 13 residues long. The V gene's germline CDR1 is KGHDR and CDR2 SFDVKD. Trimming stripped 9 bases from V and 9 bases from J, with 17 bases between. The CDR3 nucleotides are TGTGCCACCTCTCCAAGGGGTTGGGGTGAGCAGTTCTTC. Its protein product is CATSPRGWGEQFF.

This clonotype was observed many times. The rearrangement uses TRBV7-2 and TRBJ2-3, with D unclear. CDR3 length: 14 residues. Germline lookup yields CDR1 SGHTA and CDR2 FQGNSA. Trimming removed 0 bases at V and 6 bases at J, with 10 bases between. CDR3 region: CASSLALGLDTQYF. CDR3 nucleotides: TGTGCCAGCAGCTTAGCGCTGGGGTTGGATACGCAGTATTTT.

In its sample, this clonotype was seen many times. The chain links TRBV20-1 to TRBJ2-1; D possibly corresponds to TRBD1 (6 bases). The CDR3 covers 15 residues. V was pared by 6 bases and J by 5 bases, with 20 bases between. Looked up from germline, CDR1 is DFQATT and CDR2 is SNEGSKA (reference sequence). The CDR3 sequence is CSASPLGDIDNEQFF. DNA of the CDR3: TGCAGTGCATCGCCCCTCGGGGACATTGACAATGAGCAGTTCTTC.

This clonotype has ten or more counts. The chain is built from TRBV5-6 and TRBJ2-5, with D possibly called TRBD1 or TRBD2 (5 bases each). The CDR3 runs 17 residues. Germline CDR1 SGHDT, CDR2 YYEEEE. The V gene lost 4 bases and the J gene lost 2 bases, with 21 bases spanning the gap. CDR3 region: CASSDPAWGTGQETQYF. CDR3 DNA sequence: TGTGCCAGCAGCGACCCCGCGTGGGGCACGGGGCAAGAGACCCAGTACTTC.

This clonotype was seen a handful of times. This chain uses TRBV20-1 with TRBJ1-1, with D unresolved. Trimming stripped 6 bases from V and 1 base from J, with 15 bases between. The CDR3 covers 14 residues. In germline, CDR1 is DFQATT, CDR2 SNEGSKA (reference sequence). DNA for the CDR3: TGCAGTGCCACTCCCACAGCACGGAACACTGAAGCTTTCTTT. Its protein is CSATPTARNTEAFF.

This clonotype has just a few counts. CDR3 amino acids: CASSQAGFLTGLGETQYF. The CDR3 DNA reads as TGCGCCAGCAGCCAAGCGGGTTTCTTGACAGGTCTCGGGGAGACCCAGTACTTC. The gene calls are TRBV4-3 and TRBJ2-5; possible D gene TRBD1, 6 bases. Trimming stripped 1 base from V and 5 bases from J, with 23 bases between. Germline V gives CDR1 LGHNA, CDR2 YSLEER. The CDR3 length is 18 residues.

Only a few counts were recorded for this clonotype. The chain couples TRBV6-5 to TRBJ2-3, with D perhaps TRBD1 or TRBD2 (5 bases each). CDR3 length equals 15 residues. The germline V and J ends were trimmed by 3 bases and 0 bases, with 10 bases remaining between them. CDR1 is MNHEY, CDR2 SVGAGI, per germline. This chain's CDR3 is CASSYAGDSTDTQYF. CDR3 DNA sequence: TGTGCCAGCAGTTATGCCGGGGACAGCACAGATACGCAGTATTTT.

The V call is TRBV12-3 or TRBV12-4, the J call TRBJ1-5; D call uncertain. The ends were cut back, 3 bases at V and 5 bases at J, with 11 bases in the middle. This CDR3 contains 14 residues. The CDR3 here is CASSLGSGDQPQHF. CDR3 coding DNA: TGTGCCAGCAGTTTGGGTAGCGGGGATCAGCCCCAGCATTTT.

This clonotype was detected only a few times. This sequence joins TRBV5-1 and TRBJ2-2; D possibly corresponds to TRBD1 (6 bases). The CDR3 covers 17 residues. V was cut by 3 bases and J by 2 bases, with 17 bases left in between. Germline V lookup: CDR1 SGHRS, CDR2 YFSETQ. CDR3 in amino acids: CASSSGGNRANTGELFF. The CDR3 nucleotides are TGCGCCAGCAGCTCGGGCGGAAACAGGGCAAACACCGGGGAGCTGTTTTTT.

This clonotype was recorded at least ten times. The rearrangement uses TRBV5-1 and TRBJ2-3, with D possibly being TRBD1 (6 bases). This CDR3 has 13 residues. In germline, CDR1 is SGHRS, CDR2 YFSETQ. V was cut by 4 bases and J by 4 bases, with 10 bases left in between. CDR3 protein: CASSPGQSDTQYF. The CDR3 bases are TGCGCCAGCAGCCCCGGACAGTCAGATACGCAGTATTTT.